This T cell receptor (beta chain) was sequenced in a study of CD4+ T cells in melanoma. The table came from immunoSEQ multiplex PCR; TCRdb's copy has only in-frame clones and leaves some out. The repertoire holds 3,500 to 4,500 clones, 50% to 75% seen once, with roughly 29% in the top ten. As for this clone: The antigen is unknown.

Study-level points and caveats: CD8+ T cell, macrophage and B cell function reportedly correlated with neoantigen-specific CD4+ T cells. Diverse differentiation states were reported for melanoma neoantigen-specific CD4+ T cells.

Germline loops: CDR1 LNHDA, CDR2 SQIVND (reference sequence). The CDR3 extends over 15 amino acids. Trimming took 7 bases from V and 0 from J, leaving 12 bases between them. The sample comprised cells from a culture (not recorded whether cultured in vitro). The chain uses TRBV19 and TRBJ1-4, with D uncertain. This TCR was recovered from a human donor with melanoma. The CDR3 is CASTLASATNEKLFF. The DNA of the CDR3 is TGTGCCAGTACCCTTGCCAGTGCAACTAATGAAAAACTGTTTTTT.